These T cell receptor beta chains were read from a single sample in a study of T-cell memory formation after mild COVID-19. TCRdb redid the calling of the 5' RACE reads with MiXCR, one entry per CDR3 protein. Of about 560,000 distinct CDR3 sequences in the sample, about 22% were seen once. Sequenced input: PBMCs or a T cell subset sorted from them (not recorded which). The receptors were gathered from an adult woman who had mild COVID-19 (a few samples of this study predate the infection). Cell type and time point are not known. CDR3s include the opening cysteine and the closing phenylalanine or tryptophan. A D gene is named only where the DNA matches it firmly. Clone size is given for some rows only: seen once, a few or many times, or a class if the clone is expanded.

few	TRBV11-2	TRBJ2-1	.	TGTGCCAGCAGCTTAGTAGACGCCCCGGAGCAGTTCTTC	CASSLVDAPEQFF
few	TRBV4-3	TRBJ2-5	.	TGCGCCAGCAGCCAAGAGTTGCAAGAGACCCAGTACTTC	CASSQELQETQYF
.	TRBV12-3/TRBV12-4	TRBJ1-1	.	TGTGCCAGCAGTTTTACTTTAGAGGGGCCAACTGAAGCTTTCTTT	CASSFTLEGPTEAFF
.	TRBV27	TRBJ2-3	.	TGTGCCAGCAGTTTTGTGGGACCCACAGATACGCAGTATTTT	CASSFVGPTDTQYF
.	TRBV7-3	TRBJ1-1	.	TGTGCCAGCAGCTCCCACCCTCTAGGGGGGCTACGGAACACTGAAGCTTTCTTT	CASSSHPLGGLRNTEAFF
few	TRBV5-1	TRBJ2-7	.	TGCGCCAGCAGCGGCGGGCGGCCCTACGAGCAGTACTTC	CASSGGRPYEQYF
few	TRBV7-3	TRBJ2-2	.	TGTGCCAGCAGCTTGAAAGCGGGTTTTTGGAAGAACACCGGGGAGCTGTTTTTT	CASSLKAGFWKNTGELFF
few	TRBV29-1	TRBJ2-7	TRBD2	TGCAGCGTTATGACTAGCGGGGGGTCCGAGCAGTACTTC	CSVMTSGGSEQYF
few	TRBV19	TRBJ2-1	.	TGTGCCAGTAGTACGGGGAGGCTAGGGAACAATGAGCAGTTCTTC	CASSTGRLGNNEQFF
.	TRBV7-9	TRBJ2-2	TRBD2	TGTGCCAGCAGCTCACCGACTAGCCCCCTCACCGGGGAGCTGTTTTTT	CASSSPTSPLTGELFF
.	TRBV12-3/TRBV12-4	TRBJ2-1	TRBD2	TGTGCCAGCAGTTTAACGGGGGGGTTGGCCAATGAGCAGTTCTTC	CASSLTGGLANEQFF
.	TRBV6-5	TRBJ2-3	TRBD2	TGTGCCAGCAGACCATCACTAGCGAGAGGAGGCACAGATACGCAGTATTTT	CASRPSLARGGTDTQYF
once	TRBV9	TRBJ2-1	TRBD2	TGTGCCAGCAGCGTGTCTAGCGGGAGCTACAATGAGCAGTTCTTC	CASSVSSGSYNEQFF
few	TRBV7-9	TRBJ1-3	TRBD1	TGTGCCAGCAGCTTAGGTTCCGGGACAGGGGAGGTTGGAAACACCATATATTTT	CASSLGSGTGEVGNTIYF
.	TRBV28	TRBJ2-3	TRBD2	TGTGCCAGCAGCCCTGCATGGCTAGCGGGAGAAGATACGCAGTATTTT	CASSPAWLAGEDTQYF
many	TRBV29-1	TRBJ1-2	TRBD1	TGCAGCGGTGGGGGCGGGACAGGGGAGAACTATGGCTACACCTTC	CSGGGGTGENYGYTF
.	TRBV29-1	TRBJ1-2	.	TGCAGCGTTGACCTAAAGAGGGGTAACTATGGCTACACCTTC	CSVDLKRGNYGYTF
few	TRBV5-1	TRBJ1-4	.	TGCGCCAGCAGGGTTGCAACTAATGAAAAACTGTTTTTT	CASRVATNEKLFF
.	TRBV6-2/TRBV6-3	TRBJ2-5	.	TGTGCCAGCATCGCGCAGGGGTGGGAGACCCAGTACTTC	CASIAQGWETQYF
.	TRBV18	TRBJ2-5	.	TGTGCCAGCTCACCCCGGACTAACCAAGAGACCCAGTACTTC	CASSPRTNQETQYF
few	TRBV27	TRBJ2-3	.	TGTGCCAGCAGTTATAACCCACGGCGTAAGGGGGGTCTCGATACGCAGTATTTT	CASSYNPRRKGGLDTQYF
once	TRBV5-1	TRBJ2-7	.	TGCGCCAGCAGCGGAACACAGGGACTCCGCTCCTACGAGCAGTACTTC	CASSGTQGLRSYEQYF
few	TRBV10-3	TRBJ2-3	TRBD2	TGTGCCACCGGACTAGCGGGACACACAGATACGCAGTATTTT	CATGLAGHTDTQYF
few	TRBV5-1	TRBJ2-5	.	TGCGCCAGCAGCTTGGGGGCGGTCAGACTTCTCCAAGAGACCCAGTACTTC	CASSLGAVRLLQETQYF
few	TRBV12-3/TRBV12-4	TRBJ1-2	.	TGTGCCAGCAGCCCCCGGGCTCATGATGGCTACACCTTC	CASSPRAHDGYTF